This T cell receptor (beta chain) was sequenced for a study of OX40 agonist ivuxolimab in advanced cancers. For the study at large: One hepatocellular carcinoma and a couple of cutaneous melanoma patients partially responded. Study-wide points: CD4+ and CD8+ blood T cells expanded clonally by week 6 at 0.1 to 3.0 mg/kg.

Prior autoimmune disease or systemic immunosuppression barred patients. On this clone itself: Its target is unknown.

Germline lookup yields CDR1 MDHEN and CDR2 SYDVKM. V lost 4 bases and J 2 bases, leaving 12 bases between the germline ends. The CDR3 is 14 amino acids. Sequencing used immunoSEQ multiplex PCR; TCRdb keeps in-frame clones, though not all of them. The top ten clones hold less than 25% of a sample with about 31,000 clones, about 81% of them seen once. The sequence was collected from an adult with an advanced solid tumor such as melanoma, head and neck, liver or kidney cancer. The rearrangement uses TRBV28 and TRBJ2-7, with D possibly TRBD1 on 7 matching bases. This material consisted of CD4+ or CD8+ T cells sorted from blood, taken in a trial of the OX40 agonist ivuxolimab. The chain's CDR3 is CASSSPGGTYEQYF. In nucleotides, the CDR3 is TGTGCCAGCAGTTCCCCAGGGGGGACCTACGAGCAGTACTTC.